The 16 T cell receptor beta chains given below trace back to one sample, sequenced in a study of T cell repertoires in cytomegalovirus infection. TCRdb re-analysed the reads in MiXCR, keeping a single row per CDR3 protein. The table includes under 200,000 distinct CDR3 sequences, about 30% detected once. The specimen sequenced was PBMCs. These receptors came from a human donor in good health (CMV status not recorded). Some clones in this sample may be carry-over from other donors' samples.

The CDR3, as DNA: TGTGCCAGCAGTGAGCAGGGAGAAGGGTCCTACGAGCAGTACTTC. As protein: CASSEQGEGSYEQYF. This chain links TRBV2 with TRBJ2-7, with D perhaps TRBD1 or TRBD2 (5 bases each). Trimming stripped 3 bases from V and 1 base from J, with 13 bases between. The CDR3 sequence is 15 residues long. Germline V gene sequence: CDR1 SNHLY, CDR2 FYNNEI.

This clonotype was counted ten times or more. J is TRBJ2-1 and V is TRBV7-2; 11 positions agree with TRBD2. Germline CDR1 reads SGHTA; CDR2 reads FQGNSA. V lost 5 bases and J lost 2; bases outside the gene matches: 2. This CDR3 has 15 amino acids. DNA of the CDR3: TGTGCCAGCAGCCCTAGCGGGGGGCCCTACAATGAGCAGTTCTTC. This sequence encodes CASSPSGGPYNEQFF.

Many counts were recorded for this clonotype. The chain uses TRBV7-2 and TRBJ1-6; weak D call: TRBD1 (5 bases). The CDR3 totals 18 residues. V was clipped by 4 bases and J by 4 bases, with 20 bases between them. Germline V gene lookup returns CDR1 SGHTA and CDR2 FQGNSA. CDR3 sequence: CASSSFPPGGGYNSPLHF. In DNA form, the CDR3 reads TGTGCCAGCAGCTCTTTCCCCCCCGGGGGAGGGTATAATTCACCCCTCCACTTT.

With regard to this clonotype: A much larger clone lies one base from this, so it may be a read error. This chain joins TRBV9 and TRBJ2-2; D is uncertain. Looked up from germline, CDR1 is SGDLS and CDR2 is YYNGEE. The V end was cut by 4 bases, the J end by 3 bases, with 4 bases between. The CDR3 covers 12 residues. This CDR3 reads CASSPHTGELFF. CDR3 DNA sequence: TGTGCCAGCAGCCCCCACACCGGGGAGCTGTTTTTT.

The chain uses TRBV6-1 and TRBJ2-3; 7 positions match TRBD1. V was pared by 8 bases and J by 2 bases, with 7 bases of the junction left unmatched. The CDR3 runs 14 residues. Germline V gene sequence: CDR1 MNHNS, CDR2 SASEGT. In DNA, the CDR3 is TGTGCCAGCCGGACAGGAGCCTACACAGATACGCAGTATTTT. Protein sequence: CASRTGAYTDTQYF.

The chain joins TRBV6-6 to TRBJ1-4; D not certain. The CDR3 totals 13 residues. Germline lookup yields CDR1 MNHNY and CDR2 SVGAGI (reference sequence). The ends were cut back, 6 bases at V and 7 bases at J, with 12 bases in the middle. The CDR3, as DNA: TGTGCCAGCAGACCTCGGGAAGGTGAAAAACTGTTTTTT. It is translated as CASRPREGEKLFF.

This chain links TRBV5-1 with TRBJ1-3, with no clear D. The CDR3 is made up of 14 amino acids. Trimming removed 6 bases at V and 2 bases at J, with 12 bases between. Germline assignment: CDR1 SGHRS and CDR2 YFSETQ. The CDR3 spells CASTHGQTGNTIYF. In DNA form, the CDR3 reads TGCGCCAGCACCCACGGGCAGACTGGAAACACCATATATTTT. The full variable domain, with the rest looked up from reference TRBV5-1 and TRBJ1-3, is KAGVTQTPRYLIKTRGQQVTLSCSPISGHRSVSWYQQTPGQGLQFLFEYFSETQRNKGNFPGRFSGRQFSNSRSEMNVSTLELGDSALYLCASTHGQTGNTIYFGEGSWLTVV.

The rearrangement uses TRBV7-9 and TRBJ2-3, with 9 bases matching TRBD1. Germline V gene lookup returns CDR1 SEHNR and CDR2 FQNEAQ (reference sequence). CDR3 length: 15 amino acids. Losses at the gene ends were 4 bases for V and 4 bases for J; bases not matched to a gene: 6. CDR3 in DNA: TGTGCCAGCAGCTCTAACAGGGGGCAGTCAGATACGCAGTATTTT. Translating it yields CASSSNRGQSDTQYF.

The chain combines TRBV12-5 with TRBJ2-7; D gene uncertain. This CDR3 region has 13 residues. Germline CDR1 reads LGHNT; CDR2 reads FRNRAP. Trimming took off 10 bases at V and 2 bases at J, with 15 bases between the two ends. In nucleotides, the CDR3 is TGTGCTACCTCCCCCGGATATCCCTACGAGCAGTACTTC. Residues: CATSPGYPYEQYF.

This clonotype was counted between two and nine times. The chain recombines TRBV12-5 with TRBJ2-2; 8 positions match TRBD1. The CDR3 loop spans 16 amino acids. Germline V lookup: CDR1 LGHNT, CDR2 FRNRAP. Germline trimming cut 1 base from V and 2 bases from J; bases unmatched to any gene: 3. The CDR3 reads CASGLGTGTNTGELFF. CDR3 nucleotide sequence: TGTGCTAGTGGTTTGGGGACAGGGACTAACACCGGGGAGCTGTTTTTT.

This chain links TRBV29-1 with TRBJ1-5; D gene unclear. V was clipped by 4 bases and J by 7 bases, with 11 bases between them. CDR1 and CDR2 (germline): SQVTM, ANQGSEA. The CDR3 totals 12 residues. CDR3 sequence reads: CSVGLLGQPQHF. The CDR3 bases are TGCAGCGTTGGGCTGTTGGGGCAGCCCCAGCATTTT.

The J gene is TRBJ1-6, the V gene TRBV30; a weak D match, TRBD1 (5 bases). Germline loops: CDR1 GTSNPN, CDR2 SVGIG (reference sequence). CDR3 length: 16 amino acids. Trimming left V 2 bases short and J 7 bases short, with 18 bases between. This CDR3 reads CAWSRVLWDVNSPLHF. CDR3 nucleotide sequence: TGTGCCTGGAGTCGGGTTTTGTGGGACGTCAATTCACCCCTCCACTTT.

Concerning this clonotype: This CDR3 fails to terminate in the conserved phenylalanine or tryptophan, so it likely reflects a read error. The chain has TRBV5-1 and TRBJ2-1; no clear D. V gave up 7 bases and J gave up 1 base, with 15 bases separating them. The CDR3 is 15 residues long. Germline V CDR1 and CDR2: SGHRS, YFSETQ. CDR3 coding DNA: TGCGCCAGCCAATTGGAATGGGGATCCTACAATGAGCAGTTCCTC. Translating gives CASQLEWGSYNEQFL.

This clonotype has a handful of counts. This chain joins TRBV7-2 and TRBJ1-2, with D perhaps matching TRBD1 (5 bases). CDR1 and CDR2 (germline): SGHTA, FQGNSA. The CDR3 loop spans 14 amino acids. The V and J ends lost 2 bases and 6 bases respectively, with 13 bases between them. The CDR3 DNA reads as TGTGCCAGCAGCTTAAGGATTCGAGGGGATGGCTACACCTTC. Its protein is CASSLRIRGDGYTF. The complete variable domain, with remaining parts taken from reference TRBV7-2 and TRBJ1-2, reads GAGVSQSPSNKVTEKGKDVELRCDPISGHTALYWYRQSLGQGLEFLIYFQGNSAPDKSGLPSDRFSAERTGGSVSTLTIQRTQQEDSAVYLCASSLRIRGDGYTFGSGTRLTVV.

The V and J genes are TRBV6-1 and TRBJ2-7; D ambiguous. The CDR3 spans 13 residues. V was pared by 6 bases and J by 0 bases, with 9 bases between. From germline, CDR1 is MNHNS and CDR2 SASEGT. The CDR3 region has the DNA TGTGCCAGCAGCGCGGAGATCTCCTACGAGCAGTACTTC. Its translation is CASSAEISYEQYF.

This clonotype showed up many times. This chain joins TRBV19 and TRBJ1-5; possible D gene TRBD1, 5 bases. The ends were cut back, 9 bases at V and 5 bases at J, with 11 bases in the middle. Germline-derived CDR1 and CDR2 are LNHDA and SQIVND (reference sequence). There are 12 residues in the CDR3. CDR3 sequence: CASSTGYQPQHF. The CDR3 DNA reads as TGTGCCAGCTCAACAGGTTATCAGCCCCAGCATTTT.